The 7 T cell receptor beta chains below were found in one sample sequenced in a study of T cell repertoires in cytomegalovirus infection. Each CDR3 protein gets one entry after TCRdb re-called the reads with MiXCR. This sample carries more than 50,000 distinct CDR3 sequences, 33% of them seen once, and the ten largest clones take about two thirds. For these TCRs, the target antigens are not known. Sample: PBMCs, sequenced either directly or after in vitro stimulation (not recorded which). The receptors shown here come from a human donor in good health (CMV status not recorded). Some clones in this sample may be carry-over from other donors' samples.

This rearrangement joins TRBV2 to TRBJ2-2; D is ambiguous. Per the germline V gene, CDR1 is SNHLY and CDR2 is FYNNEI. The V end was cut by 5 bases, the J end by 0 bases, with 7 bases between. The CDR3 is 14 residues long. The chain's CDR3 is CASSRSSNTGELFF. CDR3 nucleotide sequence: TGTGCCAGCAGTCGTAGCTCGAACACCGGGGAGCTGTTTTTT.

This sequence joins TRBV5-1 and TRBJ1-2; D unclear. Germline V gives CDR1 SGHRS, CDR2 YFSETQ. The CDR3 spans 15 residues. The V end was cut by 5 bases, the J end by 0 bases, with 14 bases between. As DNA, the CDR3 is TGCGCCAGCAGATTCATCAGTACCGCTAACTATGGCTACACCTTC. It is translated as CASRFISTANYGYTF.

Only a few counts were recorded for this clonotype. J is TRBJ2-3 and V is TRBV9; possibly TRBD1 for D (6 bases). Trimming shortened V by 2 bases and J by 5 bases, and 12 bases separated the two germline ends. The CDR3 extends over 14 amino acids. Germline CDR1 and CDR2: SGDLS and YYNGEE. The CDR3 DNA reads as TGTGCCAGCAGCGTCACAGGGTCCGAAGATACGCAGTATTTT. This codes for CASSVTGSEDTQYF.

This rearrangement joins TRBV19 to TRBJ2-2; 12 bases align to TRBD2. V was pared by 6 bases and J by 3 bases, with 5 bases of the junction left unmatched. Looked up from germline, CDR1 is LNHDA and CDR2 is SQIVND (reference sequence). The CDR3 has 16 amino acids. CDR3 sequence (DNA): TGTGCCAGTAGCAAACTAGCGGGGGGCTACACCGGGGAGCTGTTTTTT. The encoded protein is CASSKLAGGYTGELFF.

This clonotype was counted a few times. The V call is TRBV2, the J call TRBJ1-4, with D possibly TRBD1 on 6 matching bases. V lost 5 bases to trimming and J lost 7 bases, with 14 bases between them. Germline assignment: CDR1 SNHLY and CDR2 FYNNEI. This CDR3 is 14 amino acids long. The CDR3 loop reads CASSPDRMGEKLFF. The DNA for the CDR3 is TGTGCCAGCAGTCCTGACAGGATGGGTGAAAAACTGTTTTTT.

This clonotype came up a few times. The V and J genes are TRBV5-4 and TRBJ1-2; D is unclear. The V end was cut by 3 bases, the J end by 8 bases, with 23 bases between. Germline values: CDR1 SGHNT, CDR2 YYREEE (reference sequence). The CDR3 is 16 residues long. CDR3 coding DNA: TGTGCCAGCAGCTCTTGGATAGGCGGAAACTCAAACGGCTACACCTTC. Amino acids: CASSSWIGGNSNGYTF.

CDR3 nucleotide sequence: TGTGCTAGCGGGTTGTCAGGGAACACTGAAGCTTTCTTT. Translated: CASGLSGNTEAFF. The V and J genes are TRBV12-5 and TRBJ1-1, with D uncertain. This CDR3 comprises 13 residues. Germline values: CDR1 LGHNT, CDR2 FRNRAP. V dropped 9 bases and J dropped 1 base, with 12 bases sitting between them.